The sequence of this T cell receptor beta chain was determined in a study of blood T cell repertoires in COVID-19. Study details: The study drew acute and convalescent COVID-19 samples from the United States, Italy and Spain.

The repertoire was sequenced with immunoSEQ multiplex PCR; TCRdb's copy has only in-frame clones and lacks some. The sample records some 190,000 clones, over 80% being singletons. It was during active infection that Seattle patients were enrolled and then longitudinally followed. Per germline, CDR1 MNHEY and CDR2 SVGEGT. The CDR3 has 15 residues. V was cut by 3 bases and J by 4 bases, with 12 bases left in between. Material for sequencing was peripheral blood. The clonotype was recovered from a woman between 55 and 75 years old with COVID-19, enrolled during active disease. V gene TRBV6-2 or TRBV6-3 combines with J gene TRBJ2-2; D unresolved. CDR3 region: CASSYEAELTGELFF. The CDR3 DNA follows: TGTGCCAGCAGTTATGAGGCGGAACTCACCGGGGAGCTGTTTTTT.